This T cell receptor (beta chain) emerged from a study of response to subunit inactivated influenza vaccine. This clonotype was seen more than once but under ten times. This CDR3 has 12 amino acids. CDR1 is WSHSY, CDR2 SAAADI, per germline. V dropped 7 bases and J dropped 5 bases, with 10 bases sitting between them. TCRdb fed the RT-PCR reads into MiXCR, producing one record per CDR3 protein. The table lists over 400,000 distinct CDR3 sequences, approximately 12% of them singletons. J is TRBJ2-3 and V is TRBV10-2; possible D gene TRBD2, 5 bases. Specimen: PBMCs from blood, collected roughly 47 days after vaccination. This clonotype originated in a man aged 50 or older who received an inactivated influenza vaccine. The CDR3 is CASKLVGDTQYF. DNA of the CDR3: TGCGCCAGCAAACTAGTCGGAGATACGCAGTATTTT.